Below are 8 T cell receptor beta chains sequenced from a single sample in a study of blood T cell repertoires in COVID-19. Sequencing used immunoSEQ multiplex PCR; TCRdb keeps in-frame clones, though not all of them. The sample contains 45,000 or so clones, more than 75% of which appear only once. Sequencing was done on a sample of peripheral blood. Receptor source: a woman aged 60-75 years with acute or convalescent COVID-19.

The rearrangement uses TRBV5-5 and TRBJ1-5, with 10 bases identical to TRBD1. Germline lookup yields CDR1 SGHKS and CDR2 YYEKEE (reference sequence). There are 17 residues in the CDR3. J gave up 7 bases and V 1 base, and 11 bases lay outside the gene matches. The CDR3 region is CASSLTPGQGFRQPQHF. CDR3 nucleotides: TGTGCCAGCAGCTTGACTCCGGGACAGGGGTTTAGGCAGCCCCAGCATTTT.

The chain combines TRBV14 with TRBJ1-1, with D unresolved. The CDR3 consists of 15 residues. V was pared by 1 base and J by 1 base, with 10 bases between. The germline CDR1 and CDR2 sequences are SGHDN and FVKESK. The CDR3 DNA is TGTGCCAGCAGCCAAGGTCCGGGGTGGAACACTGAAGCTTTCTTT. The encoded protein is CASSQGPGWNTEAFF. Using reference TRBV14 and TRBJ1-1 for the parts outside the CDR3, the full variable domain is EAGVTQFPSHSVIEKGQTVTLRCDPISGHDNLYWYRRVMGKEIKFLLHFVKESKQDESGMPNNRFLAERTGGTYSTLKVQPAELEDSGVYFCASSQGPGWNTEAFFGQGTRLTVV.

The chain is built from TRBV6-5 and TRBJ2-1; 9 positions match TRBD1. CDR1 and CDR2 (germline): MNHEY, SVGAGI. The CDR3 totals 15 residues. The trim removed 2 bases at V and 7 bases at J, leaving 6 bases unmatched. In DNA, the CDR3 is TGTGCCAGCAGTTACGGGGGGGGACAGGGAAATGAGCAGTTCTTC. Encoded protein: CASSYGGGQGNEQFF.

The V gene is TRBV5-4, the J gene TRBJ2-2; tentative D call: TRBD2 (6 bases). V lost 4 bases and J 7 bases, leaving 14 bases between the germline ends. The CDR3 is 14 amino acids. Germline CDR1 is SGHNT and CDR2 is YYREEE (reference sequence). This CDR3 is CASSPEAGSGELFF. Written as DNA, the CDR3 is TGTGCCAGCAGCCCAGAGGCGGGAAGCGGGGAGCTGTTTTTT. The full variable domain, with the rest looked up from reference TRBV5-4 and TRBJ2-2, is ETGVTQSPTHLIKTRGQQVTLRCSSQSGHNTVSWYQQALGQGPQFIFQYYREEENGRGNFPPRFSGLQFPNYSSELNVNALELDDSALYLCASSPEAGSGELFFGEGSRLTVL.

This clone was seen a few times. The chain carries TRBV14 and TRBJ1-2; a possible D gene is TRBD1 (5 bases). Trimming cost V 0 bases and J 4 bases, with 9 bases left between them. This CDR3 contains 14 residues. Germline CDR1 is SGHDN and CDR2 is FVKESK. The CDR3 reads CASSQERGPYGYTF. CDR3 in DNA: TGTGCCAGCAGCCAAGAGCGGGGCCCCTATGGCTACACCTTC.

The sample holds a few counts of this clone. The CDR3 reads CASSPAGTMPFQTQYF. As DNA, the CDR3 is TGTGCCAGCAGCCCAGCGGGGACTATGCCCTTTCAGACCCAGTACTTC. This rearrangement joins TRBV7-2 to TRBJ2-5; TRBD2 aligns across 7 bases. The CDR3 covers 16 residues. With V trimmed by 5 bases and J by 6 bases, 15 bases remained unmatched. The germline gives CDR1 SGHTA, CDR2 FQGNSA.

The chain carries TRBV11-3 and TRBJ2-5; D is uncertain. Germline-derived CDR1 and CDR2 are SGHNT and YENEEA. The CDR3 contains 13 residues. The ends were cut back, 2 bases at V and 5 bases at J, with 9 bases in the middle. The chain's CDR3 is CASSLNQRETQYF. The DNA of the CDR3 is TGTGCCAGCAGCTTAAATCAACGGGAGACCCAGTACTTC. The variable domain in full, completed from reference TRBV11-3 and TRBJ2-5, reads EAGVVQSPRYKIIEKKQPVAFWCNPISGHNTLYWYLQNLGQGPELLIRYENEEAVDDSQLPKDRFSAERLKGVDSTLKIQPAELGDSAVYLCASSLNQRETQYFGPGTRLLVL.

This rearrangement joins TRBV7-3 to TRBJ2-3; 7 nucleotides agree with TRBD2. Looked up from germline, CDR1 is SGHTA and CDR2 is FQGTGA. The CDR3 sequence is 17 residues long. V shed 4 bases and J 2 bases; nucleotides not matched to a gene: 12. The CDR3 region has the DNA TGTGCCAGCAGCTCAGGGAGACCGGGACTACCCACAGATACGCAGTATTTT. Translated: CASSSGRPGLPTDTQYF.